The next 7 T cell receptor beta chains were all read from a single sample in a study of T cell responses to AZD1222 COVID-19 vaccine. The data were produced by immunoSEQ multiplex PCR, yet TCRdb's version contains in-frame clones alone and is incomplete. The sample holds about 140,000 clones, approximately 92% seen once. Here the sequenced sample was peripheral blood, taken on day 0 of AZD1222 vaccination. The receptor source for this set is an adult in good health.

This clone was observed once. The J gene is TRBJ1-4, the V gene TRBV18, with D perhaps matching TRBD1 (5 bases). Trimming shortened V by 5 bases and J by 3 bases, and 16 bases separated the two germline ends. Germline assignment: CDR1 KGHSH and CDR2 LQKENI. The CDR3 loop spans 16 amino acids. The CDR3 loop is CASSGLGRSANEKLFF. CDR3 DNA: TGTGCCAGCTCAGGGCTGGGGCGTTCGGCTAATGAAAAACTGTTTTTT.

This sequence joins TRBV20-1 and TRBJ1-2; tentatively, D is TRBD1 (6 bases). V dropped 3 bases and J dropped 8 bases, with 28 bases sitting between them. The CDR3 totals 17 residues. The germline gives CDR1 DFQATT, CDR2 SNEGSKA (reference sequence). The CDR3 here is CSASHPSGQGQWKGYTF. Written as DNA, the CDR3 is TGCAGTGCTAGTCATCCCTCAGGGCAGGGGCAATGGAAGGGCTACACCTTC.

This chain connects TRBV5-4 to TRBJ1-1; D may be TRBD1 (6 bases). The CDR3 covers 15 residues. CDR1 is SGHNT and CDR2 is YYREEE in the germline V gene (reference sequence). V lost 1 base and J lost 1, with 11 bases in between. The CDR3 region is CASSLPGQKNTEAFF. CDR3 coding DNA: TGTGCCAGCAGCTTGCCCGGACAGAAGAACACTGAAGCTTTCTTT.

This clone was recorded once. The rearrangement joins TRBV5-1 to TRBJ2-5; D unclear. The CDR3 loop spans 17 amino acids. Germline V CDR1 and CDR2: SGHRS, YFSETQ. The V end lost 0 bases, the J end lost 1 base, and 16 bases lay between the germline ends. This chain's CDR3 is CASSLGAATISQETQYF. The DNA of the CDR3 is TGCGCCAGCAGCTTGGGGGCAGCGACGATCTCCCAAGAGACCCAGTACTTC. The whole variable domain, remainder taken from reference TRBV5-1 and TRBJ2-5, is KAGVTQTPRYLIKTRGQQVTLSCSPISGHRSVSWYQQTPGQGLQFLFEYFSETQRNKGNFPGRFSGRQFSNSRSEMNVSTLELGDSALYLCASSLGAATISQETQYFGPGTRLLVL.

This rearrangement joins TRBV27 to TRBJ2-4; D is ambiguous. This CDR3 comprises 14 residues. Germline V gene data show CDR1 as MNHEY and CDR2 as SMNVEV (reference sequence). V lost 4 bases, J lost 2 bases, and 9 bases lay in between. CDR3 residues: CASSSINPKNIQYF. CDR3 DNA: TGTGCCAGCAGTTCTATAAATCCCAAAAACATTCAGTACTTC.

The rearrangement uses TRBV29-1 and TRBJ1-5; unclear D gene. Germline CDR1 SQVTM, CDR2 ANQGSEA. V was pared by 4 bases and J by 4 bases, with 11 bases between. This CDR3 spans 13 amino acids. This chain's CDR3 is CSVAPTINQPQHF. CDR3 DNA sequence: TGCAGCGTTGCCCCCACGATAAATCAGCCCCAGCATTTT.

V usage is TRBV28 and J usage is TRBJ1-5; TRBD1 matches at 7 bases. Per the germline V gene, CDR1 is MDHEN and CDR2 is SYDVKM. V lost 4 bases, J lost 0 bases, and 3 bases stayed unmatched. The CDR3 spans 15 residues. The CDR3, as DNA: TGTGCCAGCAGTTCCAGGGGGGATAGCAATCAGCCCCAGCATTTT. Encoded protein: CASSSRGDSNQPQHF. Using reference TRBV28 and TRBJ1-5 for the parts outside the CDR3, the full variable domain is DVKVTQSSRYLVKRTGEKVFLECVQDMDHENMFWYRQDPGLGLRLIYFSYDVKMKEKGDIPEGYSVSREKKERFSLILESASTNQTSMYLCASSSRGDSNQPQHFGDGTRLSIL.